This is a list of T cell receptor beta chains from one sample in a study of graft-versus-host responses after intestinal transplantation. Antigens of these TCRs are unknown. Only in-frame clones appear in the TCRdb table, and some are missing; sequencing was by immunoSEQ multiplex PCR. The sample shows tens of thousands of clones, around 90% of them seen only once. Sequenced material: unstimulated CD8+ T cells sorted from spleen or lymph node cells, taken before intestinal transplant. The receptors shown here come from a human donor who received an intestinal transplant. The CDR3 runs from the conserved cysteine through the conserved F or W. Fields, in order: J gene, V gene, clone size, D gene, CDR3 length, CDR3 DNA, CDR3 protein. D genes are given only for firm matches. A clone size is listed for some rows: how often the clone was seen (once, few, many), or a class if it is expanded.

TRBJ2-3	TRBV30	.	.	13	TGTGCCTGTTTAGCTCCTACCACAGATACGCAGTATTTT	CACLAPTTDTQYF
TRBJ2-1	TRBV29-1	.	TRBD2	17	TGCAGCGTTGAAGTCTACACTATGGCGGGAGCCTACAATGAGCAGTTCTTC	CSVEVYTMAGAYNEQFF
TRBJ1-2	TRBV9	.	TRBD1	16	TGTGCCAGCAGCGTAGCCGGGACAGGGTTGCTCTATGGCTACACCTTC	CASSVAGTGLLYGYTF
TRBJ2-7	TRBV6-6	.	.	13	TGTGCCAGCTTCGGAGGGTCCCTCTACGAGCAGTACTTC	CASFGGSLYEQYF
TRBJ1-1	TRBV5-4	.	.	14	TGTGCCAGCAGCTCGGCTGGCCGCGGGACTGAAGCTTTCTTT	CASSSAGRGTEAFF
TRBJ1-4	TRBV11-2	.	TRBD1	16	TGTGCCAGCAGCTCCGTTACCGGGACAGGGAATGAAAAACTGTTTTTT	CASSSVTGTGNEKLFF
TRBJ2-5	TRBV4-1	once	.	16	TGCGCCAGCAGCCACCCCCCTAGGAGTCGGGGGGAGACCCAGTACTTC	CASSHPPRSRGETQYF
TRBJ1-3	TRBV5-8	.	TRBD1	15	TGTGCCAGCAGCGCCGGGACAGGCTCTGGAAACACCATATATTTT	CASSAGTGSGNTIYF
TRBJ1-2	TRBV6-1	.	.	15	TGTGCCAGCACCGATAGACAGGTTACCTCGGGGGGCTACACCTTC	CASTDRQVTSGGYTF
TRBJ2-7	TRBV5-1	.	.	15	TGCGCCAGCAGCTTGTGGGCAGGGGATTCCTACGAGCAGTACTTC	CASSLWAGDSYEQYF
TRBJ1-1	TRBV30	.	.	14	TGTGCCTGGAGTGTAGGGGGGGATGGCACTGAAGCTTTCTTT	CAWSVGGDGTEAFF
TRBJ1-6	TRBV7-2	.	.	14	TGTGCCAGCAGCCTGCTGGGGCAAGGGTCACCCCTCCACTTT	CASSLLGQGSPLHF
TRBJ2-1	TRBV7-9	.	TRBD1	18	TGTGCCAGCAGCTTAGGGGACAGACCAAAGAGCTCCTACAATGAGCAGTTCTTC	CASSLGDRPKSSYNEQFF
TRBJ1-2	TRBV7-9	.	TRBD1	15	TGTGCCAGCAGCTCCGATGACACAGGGGATGGTGGCTACACCTTC	CASSSDDTGDGGYTF
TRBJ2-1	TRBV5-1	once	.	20	TGCGCCAGCAGCCCCGGACAGCGCGAAGTAATGAGCCAAGGGAGTAATGAGCAGTTCTTC	CASSPGQREVMSQGSNEQFF
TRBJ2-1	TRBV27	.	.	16	TGTGCCAGCAGTTTTACTGCGGGACCCACCTACAATGAGCAGTTCTTC	CASSFTAGPTYNEQFF
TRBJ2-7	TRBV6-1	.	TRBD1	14	TGTGCCAGCAGCCCTGGCAGGGGGTCCTACGAGCAGTACTTC	CASSPGRGSYEQYF
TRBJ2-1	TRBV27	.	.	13	TGTGCCAGCAGTATTGTAGCTTCGAATGAGCAGTTCTTC	CASSIVASNEQFF
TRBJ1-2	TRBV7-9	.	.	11	TGTGCCAGCAGCTTTGGGCGTGGCTACACCTTC	CASSFGRGYTF
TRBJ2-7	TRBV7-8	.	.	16	TGTGCCAGCAGCTCCCTCCAGGCAGGGGCCCACTACGAGCAGTACTTC	CASSSLQAGAHYEQYF
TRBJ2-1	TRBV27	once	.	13	TGTGCCAGCACCGGGGATCCCTACAATGAGCAGTTCTTC	CASTGDPYNEQFF
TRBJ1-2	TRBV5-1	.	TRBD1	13	TGCGCCAGCAGCTTTGGACAGGGGGACGGCTACACCTTC	CASSFGQGDGYTF
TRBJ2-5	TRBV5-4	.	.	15	TGTGCCAGCAGCCCCGGACTCTCCGGAGAAGAGACCCAGTACTTC	CASSPGLSGEETQYF
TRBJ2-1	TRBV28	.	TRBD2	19	TGTGCCAGCAGTTTATGCTCCGTCATCGGCGGGAGGGCTACGGATGAGCAGTTCTTC	CASSLCSVIGGRATDEQFF
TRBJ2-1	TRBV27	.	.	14	TGTGCCAGCAGTTTTCTACCATTTTACAATGAGCAGTTCTTC	CASSFLPFYNEQFF
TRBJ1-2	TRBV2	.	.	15	TGTGCCAGCACCCTCTGGATAGGGGGAAACTATGGCTACACCTTC	CASTLWIGGNYGYTF
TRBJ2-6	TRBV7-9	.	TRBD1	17	TGTGCCAGCAGTGAGAAGGGGGCGGTGACTGGGGCCAACGTCCTGACTTTC	CASSEKGAVTGANVLTF
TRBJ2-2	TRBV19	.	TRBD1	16	TGTGCCAGTAGTATGACGGACAGGGTCGTCACCGGGGAGCTGTTTTTT	CASSMTDRVVTGELFF
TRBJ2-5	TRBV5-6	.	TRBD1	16	TGTGCCAGCAGCTTGGCTCGCACCGGGACAGGGAAGACCCAGTACTTC	CASSLARTGTGKTQYF
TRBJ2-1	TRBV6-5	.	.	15	TGTGCCAGCAGTTTTGATAGTGGCTCCTACAATGAGCAGTTCTTC	CASSFDSGSYNEQFF
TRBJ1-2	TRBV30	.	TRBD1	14	TGTGCCTGGAGTACAGGGGGCTTTAACTATGGCTACACCTTC	CAWSTGGFNYGYTF
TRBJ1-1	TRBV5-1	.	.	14	TGCGCCAGCAGCTTAGACAGCAGTAACACTGAAGCTTTCTTT	CASSLDSSNTEAFF
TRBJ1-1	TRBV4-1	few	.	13	TGCGCCAGCAGCCAAGCTCAGGGTAATGAAGCTTTCTTT	CASSQAQGNEAFF
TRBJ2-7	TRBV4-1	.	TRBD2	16	TGCGCCAGCAGCCAAGACACGGCTAGCGGGAGTTACGAGCAGTACTTC	CASSQDTASGSYEQYF
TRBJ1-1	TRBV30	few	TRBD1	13	TGTGCCTGCAGGGGGCGGTTGAACACTGAAGCTTTCTTT	CACRGRLNTEAFF
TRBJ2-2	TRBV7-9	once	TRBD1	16	TGTGCCAGCAGCTTAGGGGGACAGTGGAACACCGGGGAGCTGTTTTTT	CASSLGGQWNTGELFF
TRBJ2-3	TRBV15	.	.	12	TGTGCCACCCGGGACTTAACAGATACGCAGTATTTT	CATRDLTDTQYF
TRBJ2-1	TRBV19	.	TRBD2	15	TGTGCCAGTAGTTGGGCTAGCGGGAGTTACAATGAGCAGTTCTTC	CASSWASGSYNEQFF
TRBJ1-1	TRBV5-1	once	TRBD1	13	TGCGCCAGCAGGGCAGGGGGACCCACTGAAGCTTTCTTT	CASRAGGPTEAFF
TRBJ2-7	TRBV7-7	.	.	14	TGTGCCAGCAGCCCAGGGGGGATCCACTACGAGCAGTACTTC	CASSPGGIHYEQYF
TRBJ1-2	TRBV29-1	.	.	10	TGCAGCGCCAAGACAGATGCCCACACCTTC	CSAKTDAHTF
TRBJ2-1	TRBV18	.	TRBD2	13	TGTGCCAGCTCACATTTAGCGGGAGAAGAGCAGTTCTTC	CASSHLAGEEQFF
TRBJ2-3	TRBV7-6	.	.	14	TGTGCCAGCAGCTTAGTCGGTAGCACAGATACGCAGTATTTT	CASSLVGSTDTQYF
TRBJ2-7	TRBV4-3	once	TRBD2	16	TGCGCCAGCAGCCAAGAGCTGTCGCTAGCGGGGGGCGAGCAGTACTTC	CASSQELSLAGGEQYF
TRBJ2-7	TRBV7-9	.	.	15	TGTGCCAGCAGCCAGACCGGACTGGGAACCTACGAGCAGTACTTC	CASSQTGLGTYEQYF